The next 13 T cell receptor beta chains were all read from a single sample in a study of cytomegalovirus exposure and HLA in healthy donors (dated by TCRdb to about 2017). Receptor amplification or capture employed the immunoSEQ multiplex PCR assay. The multiplex PCR relied on a mix of 60 forward primers for TCR Vbeta segments and 13 reverse primers for TCR Jbeta segments. The table comes from immuneACCESS by way of TCRdb, which keeps in-frame sequences with V and J called. Part of the clones is missing from these tables; in studies checked, under half for an unresolved V gene and the rest for unknown reasons. Counted in this sample were about 190,000 clones; approximately 81% of them appeared once. Nearly 2.5% of the sample is held by the ten biggest clonotypes. Material for sequencing was PBMCs. These receptors came from a male donor in good health and CMV-seronegative.

The rearrangement joins TRBV19 to TRBJ1-3; the D gene is possibly TRBD1 (5 bases). V lost 6 bases and J lost 3, with 9 bases in between. CDR1 and CDR2 (germline): LNHDA, SQIVND (reference sequence). There are 13 residues in the CDR3. The CDR3: CASSAGFGNTIYF. As DNA, the CDR3 is TGTGCCAGTAGCGCAGGGTTTGGAAACACCATATATTTT.

This chain links TRBV19 with TRBJ1-5; the D is unclear. The CDR3 contains 15 residues. With 3 bases removed from V and 3 bases from J, the gap between germline ends came to 12 bases. CDR1 is LNHDA and CDR2 is SQIVND in the germline V gene (reference sequence). CDR3: CASSIGRRYNQPQHF. Here the CDR3 DNA reads TGTGCCAGTAGTATCGGCAGGAGGTACAATCAGCCCCAGCATTTT.

This clone ranks as medium-sized. J is TRBJ2-3 and V is TRBV6-4; perhaps TRBD1 as D (6 bases). The V gene lost 8 bases and the J gene lost 1 base, with 10 bases spanning the gap. The CDR3 is 13 residues long. CDR1 and CDR2 (germline): MRHNA, SNTAGT. This CDR3 is CASSRGCTDTQYF. CDR3 DNA: TGTGCCAGCTCCAGGGGTTGCACAGATACGCAGTATTTT.

The V gene is TRBV15, the J gene TRBJ1-3; no definite D call. Trimming removed 0 bases at V and 1 base at J, with 4 bases between. From germline, CDR1 is LNHNV and CDR2 YYDKDF (reference sequence). CDR3 length equals 14 residues. DNA of the CDR3: TGTGCCACCAGCAGAGAGGCATCTGGAAACACCATATATTTT. Translated: CATSREASGNTIYF.

V usage is TRBV7-2 and J usage is TRBJ2-5, with D perhaps matching TRBD1 (6 bases). The V and J ends lost 5 bases and 1 base respectively, with 11 bases between them. Germline CDR1 is SGHTA and CDR2 is FQGNSA. The CDR3 totals 14 residues. The CDR3, as DNA: TGTGCCAGCAGCCAGGGGCCTTCCCAAGAGACCCAGTACTTC. It is translated as CASSQGPSQETQYF.

V is TRBV30 and J is TRBJ1-5; 10 nucleotides agree with TRBD1. The ends lost 0 bases at V and 4 bases at J; junction bases unmatched: 3. The CDR3 loop spans 15 amino acids. Germline V gene sequence: CDR1 GTSNPN, CDR2 SVGIG (reference sequence). The CDR3 DNA sequence: TGTGCCTGGAGTGTACGGGACAGGGGAAATCAGCCCCAGCATTTT. Translated, it gives CAWSVRDRGNQPQHF.

The V call is TRBV4-1, the J call TRBJ2-7; tentatively, D is TRBD2 (7 bases). Trimming removed 1 base from V and 7 bases from J, with 14 bases in between. CDR3 length equals 14 residues. The V gene's germline CDR1 is MGHRA and CDR2 YSYEKL. CDR3 in DNA: TGCGCCAGCAGCCAAGGGGGGGGGCTGCGGGAGCAGTACTTC. Translating gives CASSQGGGLREQYF.

This chain joins TRBV28 and TRBJ1-5, with no clear D. Per germline, CDR1 MDHEN and CDR2 SYDVKM. V shed 6 bases and J shed 3 bases, with 12 bases lying between them. CDR3 length: 14 residues. The CDR3 protein is CASRAGSLNQPQHF. The DNA of the CDR3 is TGTGCCAGCAGGGCGGGCAGCCTCAATCAGCCCCAGCATTTT.

The chain uses TRBV7-3 and TRBJ1-2; 9 nucleotides match TRBD1. V lost 3 bases, J lost 8 bases, and 13 bases stayed unmatched. Germline values: CDR1 SGHTA, CDR2 FQGTGA. This CDR3 has 16 residues. CDR3: CASSLRRTGVPQGYTF. CDR3 bases: TGTGCCAGCAGCTTGCGTCGGACAGGGGTACCGCAGGGCTACACCTTC. The variable domain in full, completed from reference TRBV7-3 and TRBJ1-2, reads GAGVSQTPSNKVTEKGKYVELRCDPISGHTALYWYRQSLGQGPEFLIYFQGTGAADDSGLPNDRFFAVRPEGSVSTLKIQRTERGDSAVYLCASSLRRTGVPQGYTFGSGTRLTVV.

This chain connects TRBV9 to TRBJ2-7, with a tentative D call TRBD1 (7 bases). The CDR3 has 14 residues. Deletions cut 3 bases from V and 0 bases from J, with 10 bases between. The germline V gene has CDR1 SGDLS and CDR2 YYNGEE. CDR3 nucleotides: TGTGCCAGCAGCGCGGGGGACAGCTCCTACGAGCAGTACTTC. Its translation is CASSAGDSSYEQYF.

The chain employs TRBV5-4 and TRBJ1-5; D might be TRBD1 (6 bases). The germline CDR1 and CDR2 sequences are SGHNT and YYREEE (reference sequence). The germline V and J ends were trimmed by 2 bases and 4 bases, with 10 bases remaining between them. This CDR3 region has 14 residues. CDR3 loop: CASSLQGRNQPQHF. In DNA, the CDR3 is TGTGCCAGCAGCTTACAGGGTCGGAATCAGCCCCAGCATTTT. Combining the CDR3 with reference TRBV5-4 and TRBJ1-5 gives the whole variable domain ETGVTQSPTHLIKTRGQQVTLRCSSQSGHNTVSWYQQALGQGPQFIFQYYREEENGRGNFPPRFSGLQFPNYSSELNVNALELDDSALYLCASSLQGRNQPQHFGDGTRLSIL.

The V gene is TRBV6-1, the J gene TRBJ1-2; no definite D call. Deletions cut 6 bases from V and 3 bases from J, with 11 bases between. The CDR3 extends over 13 amino acids. Germline V gene lookup returns CDR1 MNHNS and CDR2 SASEGT. CDR3 loop: CASRFPQDYGYTF. In DNA form, the CDR3 reads TGTGCCAGCAGATTTCCCCAGGACTATGGCTACACCTTC.

The rearrangement links TRBV18 to TRBJ2-7; D is possibly TRBD1 (6 bases). The ends were cut back, 3 bases at V and 5 bases at J, with 14 bases in the middle. Germline loops: CDR1 KGHSH, CDR2 LQKENI. This CDR3 has 14 amino acids. The CDR3 DNA sequence: TGTGCCAGCTCACCGAAGCAGGGGAGCCACGAGCAGTACTTC. Protein product: CASSPKQGSHEQYF.